This entry is about one T cell receptor (beta chain). Germline V gives CDR1 MNHEY, CDR2 SMNVEV (reference sequence). Trimming shortened V by 6 bases and J by 3 bases, and 21 bases separated the two germline ends. The CDR3 contains 16 residues. In the original workflow: Nucleated cell counts were estimated from reference gene primer amplification. Measured with immunoSEQ multiplex PCR; TCRdb has only the in-frame clones, and not every one. For V, J and clone size, that table is used; D and trimming come from the DNA. The sample includes tens of thousands of clones, more than 75% of them seen just once. The sample belongs to a study of blood T cell repertoires in COVID-19. As for the study in general: Collection of acute and convalescent COVID-19 samples took place in the United States, Italy and Spain. In each case, the material was cDNA or gDNA derived from T cells, B-cell-depleted T cells, or PBMCs.

This sequence was found in a human donor in a cohort sampled during active COVID-19. The chain combines TRBV27 with TRBJ2-7; TRBD2 might be the D (7 bases). The sequenced sample consisted of peripheral blood. CDR3 amino acids: CASRHSGEGGDYEQYF. The CDR3 DNA follows: TGTGCCAGCAGACATTCCGGGGAGGGGGGAGACTACGAGCAGTACTTC.